This T cell receptor (beta chain) stems from a study of CD8 T cells in ankylosing spondylitis. Trimming took 1 base from V and 1 from J, leaving 9 bases between them. This CDR3 is built from 15 residues. Germline CDR1 and CDR2: SGHRS and YFSETQ. A single record per CDR3 protein comes from TCRdb applying MiXCR to the 5' RACE reads. The table shows around 300,000 distinct CDR3 sequences, with more than 9% occurring only once. The sample holds many counts of this clonotype. The chain links TRBV5-1 to TRBJ2-1; D is uncertain. This receptor was identified in a female donor with ankylosing spondylitis or in good health (not recorded which). Sequenced: blood, either unsorted or a sorted T cell fraction (not recorded which). CDR3 DNA sequence: TGCGCCAGCAGCTTGTATCAGGCATCCTACAATGAGCAGTTCTTC. It translates to CASSLYQASYNEQFF.